Following are 26 T cell receptor beta chains from one sample sequenced in a study of OX40 agonist ivuxolimab in advanced cancers. Measured with immunoSEQ multiplex PCR; TCRdb has only the in-frame clones, and not every one. The table lists 35,000 to 45,000 clones, around 90% of them singletons. Sequenced material: CD4+ or CD8+ T cells sorted from blood, taken in a trial of the OX40 agonist ivuxolimab. All receptors derive from an adult with an advanced solid tumor such as melanoma, head and neck, liver or kidney cancer.

The chain combines TRBV28 with TRBJ2-7; TRBD1 matches at 9 bases. Losses at the gene ends were 4 bases for V and 3 bases for J; bases not matched to a gene: 7. The CDR3 runs 15 residues. CDR1 and CDR2 (germline): MDHEN, SYDVKM. The CDR3 DNA is TGTGCCAGCAGTTCTATGGGGACAGGGCTCTACGAGCAGTACTTC. It is translated as CASSSMGTGLYEQYF. Using reference TRBV28 and TRBJ2-7 for the parts outside the CDR3, the full variable domain is DVKVTQSSRYLVKRTGEKVFLECVQDMDHENMFWYRQDPGLGLRLIYFSYDVKMKEKGDIPEGYSVSREKKERFSLILESASTNQTSMYLCASSSMGTGLYEQYFGPGTRLTVT.

V usage is TRBV19 and J usage is TRBJ1-5; D is uncertain. Trimming removed 8 bases from V and 9 bases from J, with 20 bases in between. Looked up from germline, CDR1 is LNHDA and CDR2 is SQIVND (reference sequence). CDR3 length: 14 amino acids. The CDR3 sequence is CASGPEGGIRPQHF. In DNA, the CDR3 is TGTGCCAGTGGACCCGAGGGTGGAATCAGGCCCCAGCATTTT.

The V call is TRBV6-6, the J call TRBJ2-7; TRBD2 matches at 8 bases. Trimming took 0 bases from V and 3 from J; bases not matched to a gene: 7. This CDR3 region has 16 residues. Per germline, CDR1 MNHNY and CDR2 SVGAGI (reference sequence). The CDR3 reads CASSYSSSGSFYEQYF. DNA for the CDR3: TGTGCCAGCAGTTACTCGTCCAGCGGGAGTTTCTACGAGCAGTACTTC.

The chain is built from TRBV4-1 and TRBJ2-7; 9 bases map to TRBD2. The V gene's germline CDR1 is MGHRA and CDR2 YSYEKL. The CDR3 has 20 amino acids. Unmatched junction bases numbered 18, after V lost 2 bases and J lost 1 base. This CDR3 is CASSQKNAGLAGRRSYEQYF. The CDR3 bases are TGCGCCAGCAGCCAAAAAAACGCGGGGCTAGCGGGAAGGCGGTCCTACGAGCAGTACTTC.

The chain carries TRBV27 and TRBJ1-1; D is possibly TRBD1 (5 bases). V was clipped by 1 base and J by 6 bases, with 12 bases between them. This CDR3 has 14 residues. Germline CDR1 MNHEY, CDR2 SMNVEV (reference sequence). The CDR3 loop is CASSLLDSLPEAFF. The CDR3 bases are TGTGCCAGCAGTTTATTAGACAGCCTGCCTGAAGCTTTCTTT.

This sequence joins TRBV10-3 and TRBJ1-2; D is perhaps TRBD1 (6 bases). The V end lost 2 bases, the J end lost 6 bases, and 10 bases lay between the germline ends. The CDR3 runs 13 residues. Per the germline V gene, CDR1 is ENHRY and CDR2 is SYGVKD. Written as DNA, the CDR3 is TGTGCCATCAGTGAGAATGGGGGCGATGGCTACACCTTC. Protein: CAISENGGDGYTF.

V usage is TRBV4-1 and J usage is TRBJ2-7; 9 bases line up with TRBD2. CDR1 is MGHRA and CDR2 is YSYEKL in the germline V gene. The CDR3 totals 14 residues. The trim removed 3 bases at V and 4 bases at J, leaving 4 bases unmatched. CDR3 sequence (DNA): TGCGCCAGCAGCCAGCTTAGCGGGAGTTACGAGCAGTACTTC. Translation: CASSQLSGSYEQYF.

This chain joins TRBV29-1 and TRBJ2-1; 13 bases are shared with TRBD2. In germline, CDR1 is SQVTM, CDR2 ANQGSEA. The ends lost 8 bases at V and 7 bases at J; junction bases unmatched: 5. This CDR3 has 13 amino acids. In nucleotides, the CDR3 is TGCAGCTCTGGGACTAGCGGGGCGAATGAGCAGTTCTTC. Protein product: CSSGTSGANEQFF.

The chain carries TRBV4-3 and TRBJ1-4, with a weak D call TRBD1 (6 bases). This CDR3 comprises 16 residues. The V end lost 0 bases, the J end lost 5 bases, and 13 bases lay between the germline ends. The germline V gene has CDR1 LGHNA and CDR2 YSLEER. CDR3 DNA: TGCGCCAGCAGCCAAGAATGGACAGACCCGAATGAAAAACTGTTTTTT. Translated: CASSQEWTDPNEKLFF.

CDR3 nucleotide sequence: TGTGCCAGCAGTGAAGGTTTAGACAATGAGCAGTTCTTC. Its translation is CASSEGLDNEQFF. This rearrangement joins TRBV6-1 to TRBJ2-1; D is uncertain. The V gene lost 1 base and the J gene lost 5 bases, with 6 bases spanning the gap. Germline V gene data show CDR1 as MNHNS and CDR2 as SASEGT. CDR3 length: 13 residues.

The chain employs TRBV5-4 and TRBJ2-3; 9 nucleotides align to TRBD2. Per germline, CDR1 SGHNT and CDR2 YYREEE (reference sequence). V dropped 4 bases and J dropped 1; count of bases not matched to a gene: 4. The CDR3 sequence is 15 residues long. The CDR3 loop is CASSTASGGTDTQYF. The CDR3, as DNA: TGTGCCAGCAGCACGGCTAGCGGGGGCACAGATACGCAGTATTTT.

The DNA for the CDR3 is TGTGCCAGCAGCTTGGCTATACGGGAAGGGCAGGGCACTGAAGCTTTCTTT. Its translation: CASSLAIREGQGTEAFF. The chain uses TRBV5-6 and TRBJ1-1, with a weak D call TRBD1 (5 bases). The CDR3 consists of 17 residues. V lost 0 bases and J 4 bases, leaving 19 bases between the germline ends. Germline CDR1 is SGHDT and CDR2 is YYEEEE.

This sequence joins TRBV6-5 and TRBJ2-1; D gene ambiguous. Looked up from germline, CDR1 is MNHEY and CDR2 is SVGAGI. The ends were cut back, 2 bases at V and 4 bases at J, with 3 bases in the middle. The CDR3 is 12 amino acids. The CDR3 bases are TGTGCCAGCAGTTACGCGTACAATGAGCAGTTCTTC. Its translation is CASSYAYNEQFF.

This clone was counted only a few times. The rearrangement links TRBV4-2 to TRBJ2-7, with TRBD1 as a possible D gene (7 bases). CDR3 length: 16 amino acids. Germline-derived CDR1 and CDR2 are LGHNA and YNFKEQ. V was trimmed by 0 bases and J by 3 bases, leaving 15 bases between them. This CDR3 is CASSQDVGQGGYEQYF. The CDR3 coding sequence is TGTGCCAGCAGCCAAGACGTGGGCCAGGGGGGCTACGAGCAGTACTTC.

The gene calls are TRBV2 and TRBJ2-7, with a weak D call TRBD1 (6 bases). Germline V gene data show CDR1 as SNHLY and CDR2 as FYNNEI. V lost 2 bases and J lost 2, with 13 bases in between. The CDR3 extends over 15 amino acids. CDR3 region: CASSEYRELPYEQYF. Here the CDR3 DNA reads TGTGCCAGCAGTGAATACAGGGAACTCCCCTACGAGCAGTACTTC.

V and J are TRBV7-2 and TRBJ2-7; 8 bases are a match to TRBD2. The germline V gene has CDR1 SGHTA and CDR2 FQGNSA. The CDR3 runs to 14 residues. Trimming at V came to 2 bases and at J to 2 bases, leaving 2 bases not matched to a gene. The CDR3 protein is CASSLRGLAYEQYF. In DNA form, the CDR3 reads TGTGCCAGCAGCTTAAGGGGACTAGCCTACGAGCAGTACTTC.

CDR3 nucleotide sequence: TGTGCCAGCAGCATCCACACAGATACGCAGTATTTT. Protein sequence: CASSIHTDTQYF. The V call is TRBV7-9, the J call TRBJ2-3; D is unresolved. The CDR3 loop spans 12 amino acids. Germline CDR1 and CDR2: SEHNR and FQNEAQ (reference sequence). V was cut by 5 bases and J by 2 bases, with 5 bases left in between.

The chain uses TRBV13 and TRBJ1-1; TRBD1 matches 9 bases. Looked up from germline, CDR1 is PRHDT and CDR2 is FYEKMQ (reference sequence). The CDR3 runs to 15 residues. V was pared by 9 bases and J by 4 bases, with 12 bases of the junction left unmatched. CDR3 in amino acids: CASTPGQGIFTEAFF. The CDR3 nucleotides read TGTGCCAGTACTCCGGGACAGGGAATTTTCACTGAAGCTTTCTTT.

This clone is a singleton in its sample. CDR3 DNA sequence: TGTGCCGCCACCGGACAGGGGCGCGACGGCTACACCTTC. Translating it yields CAATGQGRDGYTF. The chain recombines TRBV30 with TRBJ1-2; 9 bases map to TRBD1. The V gene's germline CDR1 is GTSNPN and CDR2 SVGIG (reference sequence). The CDR3 covers 13 residues. V gave up 8 bases and J gave up 8 bases; unmatched junction bases: 12.

The chain carries TRBV2 and TRBJ2-7; possibly TRBD1 for D (6 bases). From germline, CDR1 is SNHLY and CDR2 FYNNEI. The V gene lost 7 bases and the J gene lost 5 bases, with 18 bases spanning the gap. CDR3 length: 14 amino acids. The CDR3 reads CASTSRAGENEQYF. CDR3 nucleotides: TGTGCCAGCACGAGTAGGGCAGGGGAGAACGAGCAGTACTTC.

The table lists this clone with a count of one. The chain carries TRBV11-2 and TRBJ2-1; TRBD2 agrees at 11 bases. The CDR3 sequence is 16 residues long. V dropped 5 bases and J dropped 3; count of bases not matched to a gene: 6. The germline CDR1 and CDR2 sequences are SGHAT and FQNNGV. CDR3 loop: CASSEITSGGYNEQFF. CDR3 in DNA: TGTGCCAGCAGCGAAATAACTAGCGGGGGCTACAATGAGCAGTTCTTC.

The chain joins TRBV10-2 to TRBJ2-7; D is uncertain. Germline CDR1 and CDR2: WSHSY and SAAADI. CDR3 length equals 11 residues. Between the trimmed V and J ends, which lost 1 base and 3 bases, there was a span of 1 base. CDR3 amino acids: CASSEFYEQYF. The DNA for the CDR3 is TGCGCCAGCAGTGAGTTCTACGAGCAGTACTTC.

The V call is TRBV5-1, the J call TRBJ2-7, with 8 bases lining up with TRBD1. From germline, CDR1 is SGHRS and CDR2 YFSETQ. This CDR3 is built from 14 residues. Trimming took 2 bases from V and 1 from J; bases not matched to a gene: 2. The CDR3 DNA reads as TGCGCCAGCAGCTTCGGGACAGGTTCCTACGAGCAGTACTTC. Translated, it gives CASSFGTGSYEQYF.

The chain uses TRBV27 and TRBJ1-5; perhaps TRBD1 as D (5 bases). Trimming shortened V by 6 bases and J by 2 bases, and 14 bases separated the two germline ends. The CDR3 is 15 amino acids. Germline V gene sequence: CDR1 MNHEY, CDR2 SMNVEV (reference sequence). For the CDR3, the DNA is TGTGCCAGCAGCCTAACTGGGGCAGGCAATCAGCCCCAGCATTTT. It translates to CASSLTGAGNQPQHF.

The gene calls are TRBV27 and TRBJ2-5, with 9 bases aligning to TRBD1. V gave up 5 bases and J gave up 4 bases; unmatched junction bases: 5. This CDR3 spans 14 amino acids. CDR1 and CDR2 (germline): MNHEY, SMNVEV (reference sequence). CDR3 sequence reads: CASSLGTGSETQYF. The CDR3, as DNA: TGTGCCAGCAGTCTGGGGACAGGGTCAGAGACCCAGTACTTC.

The rearrangement joins TRBV4-1 to TRBJ2-7, with a weak D call TRBD1 (5 bases). V was cut by 0 bases and J by 1 base, with 10 bases left in between. This CDR3 contains 15 residues. Germline V gene data show CDR1 as MGHRA and CDR2 as YSYEKL. The CDR3 spells CASSQETGLSYEQYF. CDR3 DNA: TGCGCCAGCAGCCAAGAAACAGGTTTATCCTACGAGCAGTACTTC.